The clone carrying this TCR beta chain was seen a handful of times. The same CDR3 is also encoded by other DNA sequences in this sample. Original analysis: Researchers report that nucleated cell counts were estimated from reference gene primer amplification. Sequencing was performed with immunoSEQ multiplex PCR; in TCRdb, only in-frame clones are kept and a portion is missing. Clone size and the V and J calls come from that table; the DNA yielded D and trimming. The sample consists of about 320,000 clones, approximately 90% of them appearing once. The source of the sample is a study of blood T cell repertoires in COVID-19. Study as a whole: The analysed material was cDNA or gDNA that came from T cells, B-cell-depleted T cells, or PBMCs.

Participants' own reports of clinical history determined their cohort assignment. All exposed participants met a person with COVID-19 within 2 weeks before entering the study. CDR3 length: 14 amino acids. With 4 bases removed from V and 3 bases from J, the gap between germline ends came to 11 bases. Germline V CDR1 and CDR2: SGHRS, YFSETQ. The V and J genes are TRBV5-1 and TRBJ2-1; tentative D call: TRBD1 (7 bases). The clonotype was recovered from a young woman who had been exposed to COVID-19. Sequencing was carried out using PBMCs or T cells enriched from blood (not recorded which). The CDR3 coding sequence is TGCGCCAGCAGCCCAGGGGGAGGCTACAATGAGCAGTTCTTC. Amino acids: CASSPGGGYNEQFF.